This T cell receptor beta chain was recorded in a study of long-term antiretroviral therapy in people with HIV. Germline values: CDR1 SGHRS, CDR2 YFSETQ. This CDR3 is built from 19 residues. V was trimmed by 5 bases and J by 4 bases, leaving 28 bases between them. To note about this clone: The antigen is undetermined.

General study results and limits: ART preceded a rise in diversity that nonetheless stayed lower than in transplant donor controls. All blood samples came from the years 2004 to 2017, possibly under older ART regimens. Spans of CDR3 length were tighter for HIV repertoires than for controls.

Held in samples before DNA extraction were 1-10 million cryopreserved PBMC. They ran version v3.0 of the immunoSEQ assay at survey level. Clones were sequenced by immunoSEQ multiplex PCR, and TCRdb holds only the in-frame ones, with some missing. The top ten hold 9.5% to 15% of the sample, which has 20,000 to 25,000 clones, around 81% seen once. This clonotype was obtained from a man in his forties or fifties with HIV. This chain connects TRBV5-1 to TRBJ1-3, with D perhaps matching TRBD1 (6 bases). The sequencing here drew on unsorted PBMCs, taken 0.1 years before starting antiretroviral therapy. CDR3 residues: CASSLTPYTTGPGGNTIYF. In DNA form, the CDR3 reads TGCGCCAGCAGTCTGACGCCCTATACAACAGGGCCGGGGGGAAACACCATATATTTT.